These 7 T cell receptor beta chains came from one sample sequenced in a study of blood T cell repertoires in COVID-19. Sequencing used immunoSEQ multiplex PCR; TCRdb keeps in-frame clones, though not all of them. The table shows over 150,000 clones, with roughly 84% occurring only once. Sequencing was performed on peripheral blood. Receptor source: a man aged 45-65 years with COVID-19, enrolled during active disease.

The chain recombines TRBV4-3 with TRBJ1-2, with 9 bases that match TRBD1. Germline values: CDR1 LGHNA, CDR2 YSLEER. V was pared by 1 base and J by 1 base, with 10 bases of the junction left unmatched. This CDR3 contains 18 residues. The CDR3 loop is CASSQATGGEGNNYGYTF. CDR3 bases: TGCGCCAGCAGCCAAGCTACAGGGGGCGAAGGGAATAACTATGGCTACACCTTC.

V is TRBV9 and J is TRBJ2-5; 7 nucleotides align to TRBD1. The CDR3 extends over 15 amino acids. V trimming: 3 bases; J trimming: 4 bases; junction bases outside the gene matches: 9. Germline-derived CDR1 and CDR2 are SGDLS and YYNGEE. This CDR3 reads CASSAETGVRETQYF. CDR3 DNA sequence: TGTGCCAGCAGCGCGGAAACAGGGGTAAGAGAGACCCAGTACTTC.

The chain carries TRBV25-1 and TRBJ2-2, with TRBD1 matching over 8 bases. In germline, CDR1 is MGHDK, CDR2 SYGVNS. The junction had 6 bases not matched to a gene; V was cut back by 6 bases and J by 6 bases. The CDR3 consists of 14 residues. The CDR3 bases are TGTGCCAGCAGGACAGGGGCAGGGGCCGGGGAGCTGTTTTTT. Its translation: CASRTGAGAGELFF.

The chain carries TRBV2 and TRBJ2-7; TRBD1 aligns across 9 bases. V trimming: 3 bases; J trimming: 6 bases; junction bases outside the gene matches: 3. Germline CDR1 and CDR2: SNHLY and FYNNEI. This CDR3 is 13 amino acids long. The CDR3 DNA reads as TGTGCCAGCAGTGAGGGACAGGGCCGCGAGCAGTACTTC. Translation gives CASSEGQGREQYF.

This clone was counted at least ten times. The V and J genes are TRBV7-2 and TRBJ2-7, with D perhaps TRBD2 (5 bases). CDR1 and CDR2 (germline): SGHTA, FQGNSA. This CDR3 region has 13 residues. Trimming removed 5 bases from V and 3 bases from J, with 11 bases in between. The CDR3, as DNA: TGTGCCAGCAGCCAGGTCGGGAACTACGAGCAGTACTTC. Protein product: CASSQVGNYEQYF. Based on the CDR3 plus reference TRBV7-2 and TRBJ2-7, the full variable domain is GAGVSQSPSNKVTEKGKDVELRCDPISGHTALYWYRQSLGQGLEFLIYFQGNSAPDKSGLPSDRFSAERTGGSVSTLTIQRTQQEDSAVYLCASSQVGNYEQYFGPGTRLTVT.

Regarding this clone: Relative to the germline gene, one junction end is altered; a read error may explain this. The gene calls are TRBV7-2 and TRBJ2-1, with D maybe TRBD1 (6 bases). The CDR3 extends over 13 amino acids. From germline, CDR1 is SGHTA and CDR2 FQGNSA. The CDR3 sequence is CASSPSTGTTTVF. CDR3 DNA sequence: TGTGCCAGCAGTCCCTCAACCGGGACAACAACCGTCTTC.

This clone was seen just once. CDR3 bases: TGTGCCAGCAGTCGATGGGGACAGGATGACTATGGCTACACCTTC. Translating it yields CASSRWGQDDYGYTF. The rearrangement joins TRBV2 to TRBJ1-2, with 8 bases fitting TRBD1. The CDR3 consists of 15 residues. Germline V lookup: CDR1 SNHLY, CDR2 FYNNEI. The V segment lost 5 bases and the J segment 3 bases; nucleotides outside the gene matches: 8. Supplemented by reference TRBV2 and TRBJ1-2, the full variable domain reads EPEVTQTPSHQVTQMGQEVILRCVPISNHLYFYWYRQILGQKVEFLVSFYNNEISEKSEIFDDQFSVERPDGSNFTLKIRSTKLEDSAMYFCASSRWGQDDYGYTFGSGTRLTVV.